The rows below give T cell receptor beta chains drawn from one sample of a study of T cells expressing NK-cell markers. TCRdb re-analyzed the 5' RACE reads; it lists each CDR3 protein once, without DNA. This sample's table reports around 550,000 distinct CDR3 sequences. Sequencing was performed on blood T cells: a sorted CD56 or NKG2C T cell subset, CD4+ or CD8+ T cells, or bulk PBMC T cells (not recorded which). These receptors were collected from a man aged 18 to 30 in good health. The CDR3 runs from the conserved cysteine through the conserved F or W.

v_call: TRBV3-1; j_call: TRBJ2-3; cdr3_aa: CASSLAGGLDTQYF
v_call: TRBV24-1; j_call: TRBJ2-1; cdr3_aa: CATSDRDSTNEQFF
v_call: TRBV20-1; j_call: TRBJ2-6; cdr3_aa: CSARQRANVLTF
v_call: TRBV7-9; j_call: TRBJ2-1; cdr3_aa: CASSLLASGLYNEQFF
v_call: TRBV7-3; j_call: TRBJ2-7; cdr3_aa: CASSLTHRGSEQYF
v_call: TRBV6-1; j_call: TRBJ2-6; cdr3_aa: CATKNPSGANVLTF
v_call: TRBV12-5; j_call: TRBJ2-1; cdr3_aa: CASGPSENEQFF
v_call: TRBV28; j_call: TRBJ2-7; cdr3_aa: CASKVGQPPRNEQYF
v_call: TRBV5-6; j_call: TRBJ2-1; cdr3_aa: CASSFGADSYNEQFF
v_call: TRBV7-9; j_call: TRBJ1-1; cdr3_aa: CASSQNLNRNTEAFF
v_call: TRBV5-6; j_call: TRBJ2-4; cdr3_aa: CASSLDRNIQYF
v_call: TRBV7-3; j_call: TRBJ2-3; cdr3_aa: CASSLTGLAGAVDTQYF
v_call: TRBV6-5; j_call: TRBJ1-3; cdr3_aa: CASSYSSAWAAGNTIYF
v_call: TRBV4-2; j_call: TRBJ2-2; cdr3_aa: CASSQPGSGEGTGELFF
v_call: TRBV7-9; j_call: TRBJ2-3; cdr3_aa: CASTLVGGSTDTQYF
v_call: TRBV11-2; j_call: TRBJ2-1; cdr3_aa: CASSLGLTGRANEQFF